These 27 T cell receptor beta chains share one sample of origin, sequenced in a study of blood T cell repertoires in COVID-19. Repertoires were generated with immunoSEQ multiplex PCR, while TCRdb's copy carries only in-frame clones and drops some. This sample has 250,000 to 300,000 clones; 65% to 90% occur once, and the top ten carry around 16%. Sequencing was performed on PBMCs or T cells enriched from blood (not recorded which). The receptor set was obtained from a man in his late teens or twenties who had recovered from COVID-19.

This clone has more than one count but fewer than ten. The rearrangement uses TRBV6-5 and TRBJ2-5, with D possibly being TRBD2 (6 bases). The CDR3 spans 13 residues. CDR1 is MNHEY, CDR2 SVGAGI, per germline. Between the trimmed V and J ends, which lost 6 bases and 5 bases, there was a span of 13 bases. CDR3 coding DNA: TGTGCCAGCAGAGGGGTTGGGGGGGAGACCCAGTACTTC. Encoded protein: CASRGVGGETQYF.

This chain uses TRBV12-3 or TRBV12-4 with TRBJ2-7; TRBD1 matches at 9 bases. The CDR3 runs 13 residues. The junction had 4 bases not matched to a gene; V was cut back by 6 bases and J by 4 bases. The CDR3 nucleotides read TGTGCCAGCAGCTGGGACAGGGAGTACGAGCAGTACTTC. Translating it yields CASSWDREYEQYF.

V usage is TRBV7-9 and J usage is TRBJ2-7; D is perhaps TRBD1 (5 bases). There are 15 residues in the CDR3. Per the germline V gene, CDR1 is SEHNR and CDR2 is FQNEAQ (reference sequence). V was shortened by 5 bases and J by 0 bases, with 14 bases between the two germline ends. The CDR3 sequence is CASSHGNRNSYEQYF. CDR3 nucleotides: TGTGCCAGCAGCCATGGAAACAGGAACTCCTACGAGCAGTACTTC.

This sequence joins TRBV6-5 and TRBJ2-3, with 7 bases that match TRBD1. V was clipped by 6 bases and J by 0 bases; unmatched bases: 6. CDR1 MNHEY and CDR2 SVGAGI come from the germline V gene. The CDR3 is 15 residues long. The chain's CDR3 is CASSQQGTSTDTQYF. Written as DNA, the CDR3 is TGTGCCAGCAGCCAACAGGGGACAAGCACAGATACGCAGTATTTT.

CDR3 DNA: TGTGCCAGCACCCAAGGGGGGGGGACCGGGGAGCTGTTTTTT. The encoded protein is CASTQGGGTGELFF. V usage is TRBV25-1 and J usage is TRBJ2-2, with a tentative D call TRBD2 (7 bases). The germline V and J ends were trimmed by 7 bases and 5 bases, with 14 bases remaining between them. CDR1 and CDR2 (germline): MGHDK, SYGVNS. The CDR3 spans 14 residues.

This clone is a singleton in its sample. The V gene is TRBV11-2, the J gene TRBJ1-6, with D perhaps matching TRBD1 (5 bases). Germline values: CDR1 SGHAT, CDR2 FQNNGV. The ends were cut back, 1 base at V and 6 bases at J, with 13 bases in the middle. The CDR3 extends over 16 amino acids. The CDR3 reads CASSLGVTGANSPLHF. Here the CDR3 DNA reads TGTGCCAGCAGCTTAGGCGTTACAGGTGCTAATTCACCCCTCCACTTT.

The V gene is TRBV30, the J gene TRBJ2-7; unclear D gene. CDR1 and CDR2 (germline): GTSNPN, SVGIG (reference sequence). The CDR3 totals 15 residues. The V end lost 0 bases, the J end lost 3 bases, and 15 bases lay between the germline ends. CDR3 nucleotide sequence: TGTGCCTGGAGTGTATTGTACATGGCTAGCTACGAGCAGTACTTC. Amino acid sequence: CAWSVLYMASYEQYF.

The chain has TRBV9 and TRBJ2-2; the D gene is possibly TRBD1 (6 bases). V shed 4 bases and J shed 3 bases, with 7 bases lying between them. The CDR3 is 13 amino acids. The germline V gene encodes CDR1 SGDLS and CDR2 YYNGEE. Here the CDR3 DNA reads TGTGCCAGCAGCACAGGGTACACCGGGGAGCTGTTTTTT. Translated: CASSTGYTGELFF. The full variable domain, with the rest looked up from reference TRBV9 and TRBJ2-2, is DSGVTQTPKHLITATGQRVTLRCSPRSGDLSVYWYQQSLDQGLQFLIQYYNGEERAKGNILERFSAQQFPDLHSELNLSSLELGDSALYFCASSTGYTGELFFGEGSRLTVL.

This clone was counted between two and nine times. The chain recombines TRBV25-1 with TRBJ2-1, with D possibly matching TRBD2 (6 bases). Trimming stripped 2 bases from V and 2 bases from J, with 13 bases between. Germline loops: CDR1 MGHDK, CDR2 SYGVNS. The CDR3 has 16 amino acids. The CDR3 nucleotides read TGTGCCAGCAGTGAACATCGGCGGGATACCTACAATGAGCAGTTCTTC. It translates to CASSEHRRDTYNEQFF.

The chain carries TRBV7-9 and TRBJ2-3, with TRBD2 matching over 12 bases. V shed 5 bases, J shed 5 bases, and the junction held 11 bases outside the gene matches. The CDR3 has 17 residues. CDR1 is SEHNR and CDR2 is FQNEAQ in the germline V gene (reference sequence). CDR3 nucleotide sequence: TGTGCCAGCAGCCCATCACTAGCGGGGGGCCGGGGAGATACGCAGTATTTT. Translation gives CASSPSLAGGRGDTQYF.

The table lists this clone with a few counts. This sequence joins TRBV12-3 or TRBV12-4 and TRBJ1-2; the D gene is possibly TRBD1 (5 bases). V lost 6 bases and J lost 4, with 9 bases in between. The CDR3 extends over 12 amino acids. The CDR3 reads CASRGGLYGYTF. The CDR3, as DNA: TGTGCCAGCAGGGGGGGTCTCTATGGCTACACCTTC.

J is TRBJ2-1 and V is TRBV27, with TRBD1 matching over 8 bases. J gave up 10 bases and V 9 bases, and 5 bases lay outside the gene matches. The CDR3 extends over 11 amino acids. CDR1 is MNHEY and CDR2 is SMNVEV in the germline V gene (reference sequence). This CDR3 is CASRTGTEQFF. CDR3 coding DNA: TGTGCCAGTAGGACAGGGACCGAGCAGTTCTTC.

The chain is built from TRBV18 and TRBJ2-6; TRBD1 aligns across 7 bases. The CDR3 totals 21 residues. The trim removed 3 bases at V and 0 bases at J, leaving 17 bases unmatched. Per the germline V gene, CDR1 is KGHSH and CDR2 is LQKENI. CDR3 nucleotides: TGTGCCAGCTCACCCTCCCGACTTCCGGGACAGTTTCCCTCTGGGGCCAACGTCCTGACTTTC. Amino acids: CASSPSRLPGQFPSGANVLTF.

The chain joins TRBV12-3 or TRBV12-4 to TRBJ1-5; tentatively, D is TRBD1 (6 bases). The CDR3 covers 13 residues. V lost 6 bases to trimming and J lost 7 bases, with 13 bases between them. Here the CDR3 DNA reads TGTGCCAGCAGCTGGACAGCGGGACAGCCCCAGCATTTT. Translating it yields CASSWTAGQPQHF.

Only one count was recorded for this clone. The V gene is TRBV5-1, the J gene TRBJ2-3; no clear D gene. CDR3 length: 14 residues. V was clipped by 2 bases and J by 6 bases, with 13 bases between them. Germline CDR1 is SGHRS and CDR2 is YFSETQ. CDR3 sequence (DNA): TGCGCCAGCAGCTTTTTAGCCAGTCAGGATACGCAGTATTTT. This encodes CASSFLASQDTQYF.

The genes are TRBV28 and TRBJ2-7, with TRBD1 matching 10 bases. The CDR3 consists of 15 residues. J lost 5 bases, V lost 3 bases, and 7 bases had no gene match. Germline CDR1 and CDR2: MDHEN and SYDVKM. The DNA of the CDR3 is TGTGCCAGCAGTTTTAGGGGACAGGGGAACAACGAGCAGTACTTC. Translating gives CASSFRGQGNNEQYF.

The chain is built from TRBV11-3 and TRBJ2-1; TRBD2 agrees at 10 bases. There are 17 residues in the CDR3. The trim removed 1 base at V and 8 bases at J, leaving 11 bases unmatched. Germline V gene sequence: CDR1 SGHNT, CDR2 YENEEA. The CDR3 DNA is TGTGCCAGCAGCTTAGCGTCGTGGAGCGGGAGGGCGGATGAGCAGTTCTTC. Its translation is CASSLASWSGRADEQFF.

The chain employs TRBV4-1 and TRBJ2-2; 10 bases line up with TRBD2. Germline values: CDR1 MGHRA, CDR2 YSYEKL. The junction had 7 bases not matched to a gene; V was cut back by 0 bases and J by 3 bases. The CDR3 sequence is 18 residues long. CDR3 in amino acids: CASSQDVPSGGHTGELFF. The CDR3 coding sequence is TGCGCCAGCAGCCAAGATGTCCCTAGCGGGGGCCACACCGGGGAGCTGTTTTTT.

The V call is TRBV6-5, the J call TRBJ2-7, with D possibly being TRBD1 (5 bases). Trimming left V 7 bases short and J 3 bases short, with 16 bases between. This CDR3 contains 14 residues. CDR1 is MNHEY, CDR2 SVGAGI, per germline. Written as DNA, the CDR3 is TGTGCCAGCAAGACAGAACGGAACTACTACGAGCAGTACTTC. Protein product: CASKTERNYYEQYF.

The V gene is TRBV20-1, the J gene TRBJ2-5; 12 positions agree with TRBD2. The CDR3 is 17 residues long. With 3 bases clipped from V and 2 bases from J, the junction kept 10 bases outside the gene matches. Germline CDR1 reads DFQATT; CDR2 reads SNEGSKA (reference sequence). CDR3 residues: CSASSLAGGLIQETQYF. Written as DNA, the CDR3 is TGCAGTGCTAGTTCCCTAGCGGGGGGGTTAATACAAGAGACCCAGTACTTC.

V and J are TRBV30 and TRBJ1-2; 8 bases are a match to TRBD1. Per the germline V gene, CDR1 is GTSNPN and CDR2 is SVGIG (reference sequence). This CDR3 is built from 12 residues. The trim removed 2 bases at V and 6 bases at J, leaving 2 bases unmatched. The CDR3 coding sequence is TGTGCCTGGAGTTCGGGACAGGATGGCTACACCTTC. Translated: CAWSSGQDGYTF.

The chain recombines TRBV27 with TRBJ2-1; D gene uncertain. This CDR3 region has 11 residues. Germline CDR1 MNHEY, CDR2 SMNVEV (reference sequence). Trimming left V 4 bases short and J 8 bases short, with 6 bases between. CDR3 amino acids: CASSYRDEQFF. The CDR3, as DNA: TGTGCCAGCAGTTACCGGGATGAGCAGTTCTTC.

CDR3 sequence (DNA): TGTGCCAGCAGTACCCGCGGGTACAATCAGCCCCAGCATTTT. Its protein is CASSTRGYNQPQHF. V gene TRBV6-5 combines with J gene TRBJ1-5; D not resolved. CDR1 and CDR2 from the germline V gene are MNHEY and SVGAGI. Trimming took off 5 bases at V and 3 bases at J, with 11 bases between the two ends. The CDR3 runs to 14 residues.

CDR3 sequence (DNA): TGTGCCAGCAGCCTGCTGCCGGGGGGCTCCTACAATGAGCAGTTCTTC. Protein: CASSLLPGGSYNEQFF. V usage is TRBV11-2 and J usage is TRBJ2-1, with 7 bases aligning to TRBD2. CDR1 is SGHAT, CDR2 FQNNGV, per germline. V dropped 5 bases and J dropped 0; count of bases not matched to a gene: 7. CDR3 length: 16 amino acids.

The rearrangement uses TRBV2 and TRBJ1-5, with D unresolved. V shed 2 bases and J shed 1 base, with 9 bases lying between them. Germline values: CDR1 SNHLY, CDR2 FYNNEI. The CDR3 is 15 residues long. As DNA, the CDR3 is TGTGCCAGCAGTGAACTCGGGAAAAGCAATCAGCCCCAGCATTTT. Translated: CASSELGKSNQPQHF.

The sample holds a few counts of this clone. J is TRBJ1-4 and V is TRBV4-1; D uncertain. The CDR3 loop spans 20 amino acids. Between the trimmed V and J ends, which lost 4 bases and 1 base, there was a span of 25 bases. Germline loops: CDR1 MGHRA, CDR2 YSYEKL. As DNA, the CDR3 is TGCGCCAGCAGCCGTAAACCCGCTTATATTACACGGGGAACTAATGAAAAACTGTTTTTT. Translation: CASSRKPAYITRGTNEKLFF.

Regarding this clone: In the same sample, other DNA sequences code for this CDR3. This rearrangement joins TRBV4-1 to TRBJ2-1; the D gene is possibly TRBD1 (6 bases). This CDR3 has 13 amino acids. Looked up from germline, CDR1 is MGHRA and CDR2 is YSYEKL. V was clipped by 0 bases and J by 6 bases, with 6 bases between them. DNA for the CDR3: TGCGCCAGCAGCCAAGAAGGGGGCAATGAGCAGTTCTTC. This codes for CASSQEGGNEQFF.